These T cell receptor beta chains were read from a single sample in a study of control samples from healthy donors and cancer patients. Assay: immunoSEQ multiplex PCR; the TCRdb copy retains only in-frame clones and omits some. The sample contains 110,000 or so clones, roughly nine tenths of which appear only once. Sequencing used blood. Source of these receptors: a man between 45 and 60 years old in good health. Both conserved end residues are part of each CDR3. D genes are given only for firm matches. For some rows the clone size is stated as once, few or many, or as a class when expanded; others skip it.

clone size	D gene	V gene	J gene	CDR3 DNA	CDR3 protein
NA	NA	TRBV24-1	TRBJ2-3	TGTGCCACCAGTGATCGATCCGACCCTTCCGGCACAGATACGCAGTATTTT	CATSDRSDPSGTDTQYF
NA	NA	TRBV12-3/TRBV12-4	TRBJ1-1	TGTGCCAGCAGAATCACAGGGTCTTACCAAGCTTTCTTT	CASRITGSYQAFF
NA	TRBD1	TRBV12-5	TRBJ2-6	TGTGCTAGTGGTTTGGGACAGGGATCCTCTGGGGCCAACGTCCTGACTTTC	CASGLGQGSSGANVLTF
NA	NA	TRBV9	TRBJ2-7	TGTGCCAGCAGCGTAGGTTTGGGTCAGCCACCGTACGAGCAGTACTTC	CASSVGLGQPPYEQYF
NA	TRBD2	TRBV9	TRBJ2-7	TGTGCCAGCAGCCCGGCCGGGACTAGCGGTTTATCCTACGAGCAGTACTTC	CASSPAGTSGLSYEQYF
NA	TRBD1	TRBV7-2	TRBJ2-7	TGTGCCAGCAGCCTGGGACAGGGGAGGTACGAGCAGTACTTC	CASSLGQGRYEQYF
NA	TRBD1	TRBV27	TRBJ2-7	TGTGCCAGCAGTTCCGGGTCGGGACAGGGTCGCGACGAGCAGTACTTC	CASSSGSGQGRDEQYF
NA	NA	TRBV18	TRBJ1-3	TGTGCCAGCTCACCTGTGGTTAGATCTGGAAACACCATATATTTT	CASSPVVRSGNTIYF
NA	NA	TRBV10-3	TRBJ1-5	TGTGCCATCAGTGAGTTACCGGTGAGCAATCAGCCCCAGCATTTT	CAISELPVSNQPQHF
NA	TRBD1	TRBV4-1	TRBJ1-4	TGCGCCCGCAGCCGACAGGGGGCGCCTAATGAAAAACTGTTTTTT	CARSRQGAPNEKLFF
NA	NA	TRBV14	TRBJ2-5	TGTGCCAGCAGCCAAGATCTGGAAGAGACCCAGTACTTC	CASSQDLEETQYF
NA	NA	TRBV12-3/TRBV12-4	TRBJ1-5	TGTGCCAGCAGTCCAGGACCCTATCAGCCCCAGCATTTT	CASSPGPYQPQHF
NA	TRBD1	TRBV2	TRBJ1-2	TGTGCCAGCAGGACGGGACAGGTGAACTATGGCTACACCTTC	CASRTGQVNYGYTF
NA	NA	TRBV10-3	TRBJ2-7	TGTGCCATCAGCTCGACAGATTCCTACGAGCAGTACTTC	CAISSTDSYEQYF
once	TRBD1	TRBV14	TRBJ2-5	TGTGCCAGCAGCCAAAGGGGGCGGCAAGAGACCCAGTACTTC	CASSQRGRQETQYF
NA	NA	TRBV9	TRBJ1-3	TGTGCCAGCAGCGTTGGAACAGGGAGCTCTGGAAACACCATATATTTT	CASSVGTGSSGNTIYF
NA	NA	TRBV6-1	TRBJ1-2	TGTGCCAGCAGTGAGGCCGGGGCCAAACTCTATGGCTACACCTTC	CASSEAGAKLYGYTF
NA	TRBD2	TRBV7-7	TRBJ2-2	TGTGCCAGCAGGCCCCCGGGGGGGAACACCGGGGAGCTGTTTTTT	CASRPPGGNTGELFF
NA	TRBD1	TRBV7-9	TRBJ1-2	TGTGCCAGCAGCTTAGGACAGGGGTTTACCGAGGATGGCTACACCTTC	CASSLGQGFTEDGYTF
NA	NA	TRBV5-6	TRBJ1-1	TGTGCCAGCAGCGCTTACTGGCCGATGAACACTGAAGCTTTCTTT	CASSAYWPMNTEAFF
once	TRBD1	TRBV29-1	TRBJ2-2	TGCAGCGTTACGGGACAGGGTTCGGGGGAGCTGTTTTTT	CSVTGQGSGELFF
NA	TRBD1	TRBV6-5	TRBJ1-2	TGTGCCAGCAGTCCAACAGGGGGCGGGCTTGGCTACACCTTC	CASSPTGGGLGYTF